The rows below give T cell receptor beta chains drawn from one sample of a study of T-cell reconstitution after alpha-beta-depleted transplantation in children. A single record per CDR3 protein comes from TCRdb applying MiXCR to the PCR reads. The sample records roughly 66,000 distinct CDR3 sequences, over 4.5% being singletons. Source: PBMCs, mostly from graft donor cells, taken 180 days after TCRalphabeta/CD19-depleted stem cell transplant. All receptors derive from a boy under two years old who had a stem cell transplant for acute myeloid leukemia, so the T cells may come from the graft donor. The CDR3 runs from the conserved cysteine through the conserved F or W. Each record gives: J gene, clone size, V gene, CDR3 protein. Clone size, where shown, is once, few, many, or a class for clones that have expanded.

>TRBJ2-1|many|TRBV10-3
CAISDLPGQGGHEQFF
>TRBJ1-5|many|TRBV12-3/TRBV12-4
CASSLRSGQPQHF
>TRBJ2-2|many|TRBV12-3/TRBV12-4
CASRGLAGGNTGELFF
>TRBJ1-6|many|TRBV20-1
CSASRRDRVTSPLHF
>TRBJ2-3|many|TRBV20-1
CSAAEAQGDTDTQYF
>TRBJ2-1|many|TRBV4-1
CASSLREIYEQFF
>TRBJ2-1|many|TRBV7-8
CASSLTGFSYNEQFF
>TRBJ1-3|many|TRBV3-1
CASRRTTAGASGNTIYF
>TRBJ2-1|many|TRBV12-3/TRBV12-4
CASSARLAGTHNEQFF
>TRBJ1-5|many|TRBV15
CATSRVFDQPQHF
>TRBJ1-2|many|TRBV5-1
CASSLRIGAESGYTF
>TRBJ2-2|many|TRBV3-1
CASRGTGTSNTGELFF
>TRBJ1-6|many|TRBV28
CASSQNSPLHF
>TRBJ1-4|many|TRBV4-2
CASSQDSPATNEKLFF
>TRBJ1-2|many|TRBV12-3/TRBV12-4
CASSSGDYGYTF
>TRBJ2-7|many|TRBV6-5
CATREGAYEQYF
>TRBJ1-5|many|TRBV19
CASSPGTGISNQPQHF
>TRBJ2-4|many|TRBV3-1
CASSQSGDPGVSKNIQYF
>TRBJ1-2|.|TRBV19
CASSPYSANYGYTF
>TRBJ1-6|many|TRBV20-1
CSARPGTVNSPLHF
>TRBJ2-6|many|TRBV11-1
CASSHNSGANVLTF
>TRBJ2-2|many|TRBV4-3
CASSPGGWFGELFF
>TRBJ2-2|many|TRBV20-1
CSAGRQGRGELFF
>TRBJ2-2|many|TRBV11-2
CASSFFSENTGELFF
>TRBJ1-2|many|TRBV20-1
CSARDQDLLNYGYTF
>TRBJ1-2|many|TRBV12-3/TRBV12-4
CASSFGGFGYTF
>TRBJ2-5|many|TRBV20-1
CSAQGGGQETQYF
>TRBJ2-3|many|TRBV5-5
CASSWTGKLVDTQYF
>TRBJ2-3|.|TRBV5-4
CASSPRGSSTDTQYF
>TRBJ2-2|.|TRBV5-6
CASSLIQGTGELFF
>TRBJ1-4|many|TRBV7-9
CASSFSGGAGEKLFF
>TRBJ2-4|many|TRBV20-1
CSARDPYFYIQYF
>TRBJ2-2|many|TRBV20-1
CSAPGTGELFF
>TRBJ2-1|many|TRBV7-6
CASSFTGSRYNEQFF
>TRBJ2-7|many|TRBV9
CASSGGTGRQQYF
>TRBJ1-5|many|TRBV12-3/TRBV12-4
CASSRTGLQPQHF
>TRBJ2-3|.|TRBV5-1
CASSWGGPTDTQYF
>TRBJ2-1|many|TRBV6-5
CASSYRGPGNEQFF
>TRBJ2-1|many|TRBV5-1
CASRKGGALELFEQFF
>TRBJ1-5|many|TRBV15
CATSRDSWAGRDYNQPQHF
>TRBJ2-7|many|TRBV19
CASSIRLAGGNTPYEQYF
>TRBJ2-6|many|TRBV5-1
CASSLSYRGAGVWANVLTF
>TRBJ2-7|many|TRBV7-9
CASSQESGEQYF
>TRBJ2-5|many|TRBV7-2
CASSNIAGGETQYF
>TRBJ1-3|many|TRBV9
CASSVAGGLSSGNTIYF
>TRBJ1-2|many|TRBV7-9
CASSLGGINGYTF
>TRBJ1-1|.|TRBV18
CASSTDEFRNTEAFF
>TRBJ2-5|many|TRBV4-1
CASSQGLAGGQLYQETQYF
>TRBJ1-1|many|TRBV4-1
CASSHSKVLNTEAFF
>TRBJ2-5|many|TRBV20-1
CSARRTAQETQYF
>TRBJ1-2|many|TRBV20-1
CSVEEDLVNYGYTF
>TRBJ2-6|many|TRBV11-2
CASSMSSGGTSSGANVLTF
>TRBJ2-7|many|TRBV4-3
CASSPPGDPYEQYF
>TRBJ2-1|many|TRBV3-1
CASSQGTGGHNEQFF
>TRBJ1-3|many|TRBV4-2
CASSQVDSILYF
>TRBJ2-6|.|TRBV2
CASSEGRHSGANVLTF
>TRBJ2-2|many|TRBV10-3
CAISDLATNTGELFF